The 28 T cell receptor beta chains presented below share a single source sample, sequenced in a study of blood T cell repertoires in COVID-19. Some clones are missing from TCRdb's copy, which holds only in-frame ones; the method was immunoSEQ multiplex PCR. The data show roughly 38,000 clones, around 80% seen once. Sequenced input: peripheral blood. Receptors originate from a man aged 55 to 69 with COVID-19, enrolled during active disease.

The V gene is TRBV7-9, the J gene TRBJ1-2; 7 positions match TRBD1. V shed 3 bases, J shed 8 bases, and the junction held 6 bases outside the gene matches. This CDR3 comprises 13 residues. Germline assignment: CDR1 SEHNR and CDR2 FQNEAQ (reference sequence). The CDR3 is CASSFDREHGYTF. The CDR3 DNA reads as TGTGCCAGCAGCTTTGACAGGGAACACGGCTACACCTTC.

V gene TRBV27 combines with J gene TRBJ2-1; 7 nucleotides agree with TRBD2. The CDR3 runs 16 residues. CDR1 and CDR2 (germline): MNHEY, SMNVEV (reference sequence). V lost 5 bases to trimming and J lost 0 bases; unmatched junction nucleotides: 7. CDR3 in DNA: TGTGCCAGCAGTCCTCTAGCGGAGAGCTCCTACAATGAGCAGTTCTTC. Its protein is CASSPLAESSYNEQFF.

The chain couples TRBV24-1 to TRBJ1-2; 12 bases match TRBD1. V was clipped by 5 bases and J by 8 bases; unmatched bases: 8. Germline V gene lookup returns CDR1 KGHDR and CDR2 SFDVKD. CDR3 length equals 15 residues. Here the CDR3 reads CATSVAGQGASGYTF. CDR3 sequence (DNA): TGTGCCACCAGTGTCGCGGGACAGGGGGCGTCCGGCTACACCTTC.

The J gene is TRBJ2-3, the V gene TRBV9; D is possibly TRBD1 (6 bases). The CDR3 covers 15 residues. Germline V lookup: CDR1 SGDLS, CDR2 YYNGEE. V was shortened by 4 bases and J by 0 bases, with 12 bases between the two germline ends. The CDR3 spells CASSPDSLSTDTQYF. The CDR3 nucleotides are TGTGCCAGCAGCCCGGACAGCCTTAGCACAGATACGCAGTATTTT.

The CDR3 DNA is TGTGCCAGCAGCGAAGGGGCCCAAGGGGGAGCTTTCTTT. It encodes CASSEGAQGGAFF. The V call is TRBV7-2, the J call TRBJ1-1; D is perhaps TRBD1 (6 bases). Germline CDR1 SGHTA, CDR2 FQGNSA. V was shortened by 5 bases and J by 10 bases, with 17 bases between the two germline ends. The CDR3 covers 13 residues.

The CDR3 loop reads CASSEAGTATNEKLFF. The CDR3 nucleotides read TGTGCCAGCAGTGAAGCTGGGACAGCAACTAATGAAAAACTGTTTTTT. The chain recombines TRBV6-1 with TRBJ1-4; 7 positions agree with TRBD1. The CDR3 totals 16 residues. Per germline, CDR1 MNHNS and CDR2 SASEGT. Trimming took 0 bases from V and 0 from J; bases not matched to a gene: 1.

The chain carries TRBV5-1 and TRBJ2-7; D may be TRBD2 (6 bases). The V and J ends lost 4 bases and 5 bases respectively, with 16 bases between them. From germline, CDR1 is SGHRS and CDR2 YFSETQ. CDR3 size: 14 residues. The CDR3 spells CASSPHAPGDEQYF. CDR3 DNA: TGCGCCAGCAGCCCGCACGCACCGGGGGACGAGCAGTACTTC.

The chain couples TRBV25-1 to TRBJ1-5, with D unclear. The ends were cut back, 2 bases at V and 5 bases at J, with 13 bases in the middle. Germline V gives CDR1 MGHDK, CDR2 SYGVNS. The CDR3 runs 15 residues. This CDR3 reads CASSEVRTEDQPQHF. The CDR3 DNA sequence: TGTGCCAGCAGTGAAGTAAGGACTGAGGATCAGCCCCAGCATTTT.

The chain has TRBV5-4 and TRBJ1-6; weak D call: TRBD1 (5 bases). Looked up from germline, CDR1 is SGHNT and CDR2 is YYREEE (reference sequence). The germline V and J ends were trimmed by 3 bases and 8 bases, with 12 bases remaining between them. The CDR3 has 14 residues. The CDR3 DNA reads TGTGCCAGCAGCTCAGGGCAGGGTGATTCACCCCTCCACTTT. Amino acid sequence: CASSSGQGDSPLHF.

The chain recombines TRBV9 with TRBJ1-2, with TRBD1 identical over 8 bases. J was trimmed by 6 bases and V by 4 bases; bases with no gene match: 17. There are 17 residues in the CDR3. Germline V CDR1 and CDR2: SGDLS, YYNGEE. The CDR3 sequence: CASSPLGGGRGRDGYTF. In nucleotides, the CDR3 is TGTGCCAGCAGCCCCCTGGGGGGGGGCAGGGGGCGGGATGGCTACACCTTC.

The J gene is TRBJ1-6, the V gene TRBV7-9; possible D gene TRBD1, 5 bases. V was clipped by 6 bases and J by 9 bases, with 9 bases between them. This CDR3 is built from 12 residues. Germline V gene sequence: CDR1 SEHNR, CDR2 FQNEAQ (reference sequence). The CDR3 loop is CASRRDSSPLHF. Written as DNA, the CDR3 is TGTGCCAGCAGGCGAGACAGTTCACCCCTCCACTTT. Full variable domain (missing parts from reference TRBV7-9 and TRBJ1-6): DTGVSQNPRHKITKRGQNVTFRCDPISEHNRLYWYRQTLGQGPEFLTYFQNEAQLEKSRLLSDRFSAERPKGSFSTLEIQRTEQGDSAMYLCASRRDSSPLHFGNGTRLTVT.

DNA for the CDR3: TGTGCCACCAGTGATTACGGTGAGCAGTTCTTC. This translates into CATSDYGEQFF. This sequence joins TRBV24-1 and TRBJ2-1; D is undetermined. With 2 bases removed from V and 9 bases from J, the gap between germline ends came to 4 bases. CDR3 size: 11 residues. Germline V gene lookup returns CDR1 KGHDR and CDR2 SFDVKD.

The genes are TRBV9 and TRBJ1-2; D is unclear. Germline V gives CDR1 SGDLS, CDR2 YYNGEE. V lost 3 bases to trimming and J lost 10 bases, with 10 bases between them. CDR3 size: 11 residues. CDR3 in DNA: TGTGCCAGCAGCGCATCACGGGTCTACACCTTC. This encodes CASSASRVYTF.

CDR3 residues: CASSEYGTEAFF. In DNA, the CDR3 is TGTGCCAGCAGTGAATACGGGACAGAAGCTTTCTTT. The chain links TRBV25-1 to TRBJ1-1; D possibly corresponds to TRBD1 (6 bases). The V gene lost 0 bases and the J gene lost 8 bases, with 7 bases spanning the gap. Per the germline V gene, CDR1 is MGHDK and CDR2 is SYGVNS. This CDR3 spans 12 amino acids.

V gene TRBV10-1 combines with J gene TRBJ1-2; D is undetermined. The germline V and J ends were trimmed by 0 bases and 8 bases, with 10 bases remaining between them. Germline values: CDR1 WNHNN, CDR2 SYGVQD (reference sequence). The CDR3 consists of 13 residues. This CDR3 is CASSESQAGGYTF. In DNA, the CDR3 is TGCGCCAGCAGTGAGTCGCAAGCGGGAGGCTACACCTTC.

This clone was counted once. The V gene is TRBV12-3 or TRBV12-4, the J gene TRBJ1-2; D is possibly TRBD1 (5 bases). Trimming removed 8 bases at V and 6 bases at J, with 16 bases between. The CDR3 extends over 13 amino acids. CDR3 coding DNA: TGTGCCAGCGCGCAGGGCACGGTAGATGGCTACACCTTC. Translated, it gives CASAQGTVDGYTF.

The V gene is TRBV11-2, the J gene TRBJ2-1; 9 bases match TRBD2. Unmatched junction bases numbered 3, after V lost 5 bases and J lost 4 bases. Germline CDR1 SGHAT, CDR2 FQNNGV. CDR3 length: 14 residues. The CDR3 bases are TGTGCCAGCAGCCGGACTAGCGTTTACAATGAGCAGTTCTTC. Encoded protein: CASSRTSVYNEQFF.

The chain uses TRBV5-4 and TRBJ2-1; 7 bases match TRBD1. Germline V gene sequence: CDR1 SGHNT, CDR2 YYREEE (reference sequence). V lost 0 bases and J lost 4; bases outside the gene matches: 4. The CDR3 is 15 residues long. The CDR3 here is CASSLDRGPYNEQFF. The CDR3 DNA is TGTGCCAGCAGCTTGGACAGGGGCCCTTACAATGAGCAGTTCTTC.

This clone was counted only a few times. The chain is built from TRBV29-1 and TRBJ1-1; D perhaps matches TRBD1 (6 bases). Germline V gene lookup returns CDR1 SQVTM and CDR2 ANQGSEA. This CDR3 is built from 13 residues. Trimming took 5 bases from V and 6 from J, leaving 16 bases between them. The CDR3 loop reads CSVRGLRGSEAFF. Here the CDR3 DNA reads TGCAGCGTTAGGGGCCTCAGGGGCTCTGAAGCTTTCTTT.

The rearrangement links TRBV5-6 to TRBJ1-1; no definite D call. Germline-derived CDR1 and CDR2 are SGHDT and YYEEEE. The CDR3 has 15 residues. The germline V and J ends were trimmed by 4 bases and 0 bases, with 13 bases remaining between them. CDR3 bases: TGTGCCAGCAGCACCATCGGGGTCCTGAACACTGAAGCTTTCTTT. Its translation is CASSTIGVLNTEAFF.

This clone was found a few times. The CDR3 sequence: CASGPNGAQPQHF. The CDR3 DNA reads TGTGCCAGCGGCCCGAATGGAGCGCAGCCCCAGCATTTT. The V gene is TRBV28, the J gene TRBJ1-5; D gene unclear. Deletions cut 8 bases from V and 7 bases from J, with 15 bases between. Germline V lookup: CDR1 MDHEN, CDR2 SYDVKM. The CDR3 spans 13 residues.

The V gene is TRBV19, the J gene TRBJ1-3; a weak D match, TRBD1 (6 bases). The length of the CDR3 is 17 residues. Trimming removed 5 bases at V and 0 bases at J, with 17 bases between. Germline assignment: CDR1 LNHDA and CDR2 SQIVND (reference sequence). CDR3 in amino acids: CASSFTYRASSGNTIYF. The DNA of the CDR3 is TGTGCCAGTAGTTTTACCTACAGGGCCAGCTCTGGAAACACCATATATTTT.

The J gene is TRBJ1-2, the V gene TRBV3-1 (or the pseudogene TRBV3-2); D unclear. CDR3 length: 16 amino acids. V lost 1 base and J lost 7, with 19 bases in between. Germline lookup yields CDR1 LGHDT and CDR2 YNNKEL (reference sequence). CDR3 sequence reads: CASSQVRLQSSLGYTF. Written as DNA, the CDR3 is TGTGCCAGCAGCCAAGTGCGGCTCCAAAGTTCTCTTGGCTACACCTTC.

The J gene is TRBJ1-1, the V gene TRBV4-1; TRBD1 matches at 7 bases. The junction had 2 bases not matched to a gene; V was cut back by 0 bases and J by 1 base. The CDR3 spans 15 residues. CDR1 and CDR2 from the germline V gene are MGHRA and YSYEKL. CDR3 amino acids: CASSQERDRNTEAFF. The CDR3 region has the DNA TGCGCCAGCAGCCAAGAGAGGGACAGGAACACTGAAGCTTTCTTT.

CDR3 protein: CASSTDRGNSPLHF. In DNA form, the CDR3 reads TGCGCCAGCAGCACCGACAGGGGTAATTCACCCCTCCACTTT. This sequence joins TRBV5-1 and TRBJ1-6; 8 positions agree with TRBD1. Germline trimming cut 4 bases from V and 6 bases from J; bases unmatched to any gene: 3. CDR1 is SGHRS and CDR2 is YFSETQ in the germline V gene. CDR3 length equals 14 residues.

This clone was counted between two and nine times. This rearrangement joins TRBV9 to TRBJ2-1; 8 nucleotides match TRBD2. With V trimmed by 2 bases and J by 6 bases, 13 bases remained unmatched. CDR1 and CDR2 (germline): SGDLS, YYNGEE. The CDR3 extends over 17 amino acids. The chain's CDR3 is CASSVTHPGLGGNEQFF. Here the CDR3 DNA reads TGTGCCAGCAGCGTCACTCATCCGGGACTAGGGGGCAATGAGCAGTTCTTC. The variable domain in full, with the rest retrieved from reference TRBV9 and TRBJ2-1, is DSGVTQTPKHLITATGQRVTLRCSPRSGDLSVYWYQQSLDQGLQFLIQYYNGEERAKGNILERFSAQQFPDLHSELNLSSLELGDSALYFCASSVTHPGLGGNEQFFGPGTRLTVL.

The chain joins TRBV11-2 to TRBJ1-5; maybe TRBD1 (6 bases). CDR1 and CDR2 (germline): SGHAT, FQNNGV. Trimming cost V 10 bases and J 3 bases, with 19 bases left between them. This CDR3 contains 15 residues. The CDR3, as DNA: TGTGCCACTCACCCCGGGACAAGAGACAATCAGCCCCAGCATTTT. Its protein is CATHPGTRDNQPQHF.

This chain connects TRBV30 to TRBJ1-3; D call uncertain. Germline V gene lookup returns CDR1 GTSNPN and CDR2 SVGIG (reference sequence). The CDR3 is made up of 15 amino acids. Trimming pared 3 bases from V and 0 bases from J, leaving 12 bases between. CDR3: CAWRPLGSSGNTIYF. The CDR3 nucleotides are TGTGCCTGGAGGCCCCTCGGGAGCTCTGGAAACACCATATATTTT. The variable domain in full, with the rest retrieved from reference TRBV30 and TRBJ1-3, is SQTIHQWPATLVQPVGSPLSLECTVEGTSNPNLYWYRQAAGRGLQLLFYSVGIGQISSEVPQNLSASRPQDRQFILSSKKLLLSDSGFYLCAWRPLGSSGNTIYFGEGSWLTVV.